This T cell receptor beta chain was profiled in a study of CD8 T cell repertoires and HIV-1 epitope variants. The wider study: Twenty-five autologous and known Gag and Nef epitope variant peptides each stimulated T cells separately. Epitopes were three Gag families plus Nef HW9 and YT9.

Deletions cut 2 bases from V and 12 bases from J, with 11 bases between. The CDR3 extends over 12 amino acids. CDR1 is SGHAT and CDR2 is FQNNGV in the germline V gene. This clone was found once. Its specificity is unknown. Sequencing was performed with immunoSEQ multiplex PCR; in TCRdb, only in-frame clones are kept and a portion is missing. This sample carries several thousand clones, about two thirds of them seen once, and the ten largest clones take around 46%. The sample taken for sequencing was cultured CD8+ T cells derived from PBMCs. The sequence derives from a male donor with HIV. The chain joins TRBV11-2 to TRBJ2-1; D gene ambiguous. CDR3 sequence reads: CASSLNWSRQFF. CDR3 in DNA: TGTGCCAGCAGCTTAAACTGGTCCCGGCAGTTCTTC. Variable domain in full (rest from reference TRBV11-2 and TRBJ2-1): EAGVAQSPRYKIIEKRQSVAFWCNPISGHATLYWYQQILGQGPKLLIQFQNNGVVDDSQLPKDRFSAERLKGVDSTLKIQPAKLEDSAVYLCASSLNWSRQFFGPGTRLTVL.